This T cell receptor (beta chain) was obtained from a study of CD8+CD57+ T cells in acquired aplastic anemia. Across the whole study: Sorted CD4+ and CD8+ cells gave a mean 3.2 ug DNA, range 0.2 to 27.4 ug. The average read count for CD4+ cells in healthy donors was some 9.9 million.

CDR3 length: 14 amino acids. The V end was cut by 1 base, the J end by 5 bases, with 14 bases between. CDR1 and CDR2 (germline): DFQATT, SNEGSKA (reference sequence). This clonotype has a handful of counts. The antigen is not known. Genomic DNA templated the TCR beta VDJ and CDR3 profiling. In TCRdb, the reads were re-called with MiXCR into one record per CDR3 protein. The sample carries some 170,000 distinct CDR3 sequences, roughly 48% recorded once. General observations from the study: Statistical testing detected no significant gap in CD8+ Simpson's diversity between patients and controls. Patients and controls were found to share some 30 CD8+ CDR3 sequences.

This receptor was taken from a human donor in good health. The chain couples TRBV20-1 to TRBJ1-1, with D hard to call. Input material: sorted CD4+, CD8+, or CD8+CD57+ T cells (not recorded which) from PBMCs. The DNA of the CDR3 is TGCAGTGCTAGAGTAGGAGGCCCTAGGACTGAAGCTTTCTTT. Amino acids: CSARVGGPRTEAFF.